Below are 24 T cell receptor beta chains sequenced from a single sample in a study of Graves' ophthalmopathy and Graves' hyperthyroidism. Amplified material comprised TCR beta CDR3 regions derived from RNA transcripts. Amplification began with first-round RT-PCR using HTBI primers, then second-round multiplex PCR was performed. TCRdb re-called the multiplex PCR reads with MiXCR, one entry per CDR3 protein. The sample lists more than 550,000 distinct CDR3 sequences; approximately 39% were seen once. Sequenced material: peripheral blood. The receptors were sampled from an adult man with Graves' ophthalmopathy.

This clonotype showed up just a few times. This chain connects TRBV7-9 to TRBJ2-5; D might be TRBD2 (6 bases). Germline V CDR1 and CDR2: SEHNR, FQNEAQ (reference sequence). CDR3 length equals 16 residues. Trimming took 3 bases from V and 2 from J, leaving 16 bases between them. CDR3 sequence (DNA): TGTGCCAGCAGCTTGGTCGGTCTAGCGAAACAAGAGACCCAGTACTTC. Its translation is CASSLVGLAKQETQYF. The full variable domain, in which reference TRBV7-9 and TRBJ2-5 provide the parts outside the CDR3, is DTGVSQNPRHKITKRGQNVTFRCDPISEHNRLYWYRQTLGQGPEFLTYFQNEAQLEKSRLLSDRFSAERPKGSFSTLEIQRTEQGDSAMYLCASSLVGLAKQETQYFGPGTRLLVL.

Ten or more counts support this clonotype. CDR3 sequence: CASSWTHTEAFF. In nucleotides, the CDR3 is TGTGCCAGCAGTTGGACTCACACTGAAGCTTTCTTT. This chain connects TRBV5-6 to TRBJ1-1, with D uncertain. The CDR3 totals 12 residues. Germline lookup yields CDR1 SGHDT and CDR2 YYEEEE. Trimming took 5 bases from V and 3 from J, leaving 8 bases between them.

The chain is built from TRBV29-1 and TRBJ2-5; 8 bases line up with TRBD2. CDR1 is SQVTM and CDR2 is ANQGSEA in the germline V gene. The CDR3 length is 13 residues. With 7 bases clipped from V and 2 bases from J, the junction kept 6 bases outside the gene matches. This CDR3 reads CSAPTGGQETQYF. The CDR3 region has the DNA TGCAGCGCCCCGACGGGAGGGCAAGAGACCCAGTACTTC.

The V gene is TRBV5-1, the J gene TRBJ2-5; 13 bases are a match to TRBD2. Trimming removed 3 bases from V and 5 bases from J; junction bases left unmatched: 7. CDR1 is SGHRS, CDR2 YFSETQ, per germline. This CDR3 is built from 16 residues. The CDR3 nucleotides are TGCGCCAGCAGCTCGGGAGGACTAGCGGGAGCGGAGACCCAGTACTTC. Protein product: CASSSGGLAGAETQYF. The full variable domain, with the rest looked up from reference TRBV5-1 and TRBJ2-5, is KAGVTQTPRYLIKTRGQQVTLSCSPISGHRSVSWYQQTPGQGLQFLFEYFSETQRNKGNFPGRFSGRQFSNSRSEMNVSTLELGDSALYLCASSSGGLAGAETQYFGPGTRLLVL.

This clonotype has ten or more counts. The V gene is TRBV9, the J gene TRBJ2-7; TRBD1 matches 9 bases. V lost 0 bases, J lost 2 bases, and 9 bases stayed unmatched. This CDR3 comprises 17 residues. Germline V gene sequence: CDR1 SGDLS, CDR2 YYNGEE. CDR3 coding DNA: TGTGCCAGCAGCGTAGGAGGGGGGACAGGGAGACCCTACGAGCAGTACTTC. This sequence encodes CASSVGGGTGRPYEQYF.

There are many counts of this clonotype. J is TRBJ2-7 and V is TRBV12-3 or TRBV12-4; D tentatively reads TRBD1 or TRBD2 (5 bases each). This CDR3 contains 12 residues. V was clipped by 5 bases and J by 6 bases, with 11 bases between them. CDR3 bases: TGTGCCAGCAGTGGGACGGTTGGCGAGCAGTACTTC. As protein: CASSGTVGEQYF.

The rearrangement joins TRBV2 to TRBJ1-2; TRBD1 is a possible D gene (5 bases). The CDR3 is made up of 13 amino acids. Germline-derived CDR1 and CDR2 are SNHLY and FYNNEI. As DNA, the CDR3 is TGTGCTGGCGTGAGGGACGGGAACTATGGCTACACCTTC. Translated, it gives CAGVRDGNYGYTF.

A note on this clonotype: This may come from a read error, since a much larger clone is one base off. This chain joins TRBV19 and TRBJ1-1, with 9 bases that match TRBD1. The germline CDR1 and CDR2 sequences are LNHDA and SQIVND (reference sequence). The CDR3 sequence is 15 residues long. The CDR3 here is CASSPGDRANTEALF. The CDR3, as DNA: TGTGCCAGTAGTCCAGGGGACAGGGCGAACACTGAAGCTCTCTTT.

A note on this clonotype: One end of the junction does not line up with germline, which may come from a read error. In nucleotides, the CDR3 is TGCGCCAGCAGCCAAGTAAGGGCTGGAAACACCATATATTTT. This gives the protein CASSQVRAGNTIYF. This chain joins TRBV25-1 and TRBJ1-3; D is unclear. Germline V lookup: CDR1 MGHDK, CDR2 SYGVNS. This CDR3 has 14 amino acids.

Of note for this clonotype: Being one base from a much bigger clone, this may be a read error. The chain recombines TRBV25-1 with TRBJ1-6; 7 nucleotides line up with TRBD1. Germline V gene sequence: CDR1 MGHDK, CDR2 SYGVNS. The CDR3 runs to 14 residues. CDR3 region: CARDRDGNNSPLHF. The CDR3 region has the DNA TGTGCTAGAGACAGGGACGGGAATAATTCACCCCTCCACTTT.

This clonotype occurred many times. The V call is TRBV6-6, the J call TRBJ2-5, with TRBD1 matching over 9 bases. The CDR3 sequence is 15 residues long. The junction had 9 bases not matched to a gene; V was cut back by 5 bases and J by 5 bases. CDR1 is MNHNY, CDR2 SVGAGI, per germline (reference sequence). CDR3 region: CASSHRDRVRETQYF. The CDR3, as DNA: TGTGCCAGCAGTCACCGGGACAGGGTCCGGGAGACCCAGTACTTC.

In this sample, this clonotype turned up many times. This chain uses TRBV12-3 or TRBV12-4 with TRBJ1-1, with TRBD1 matching 8 bases. V lost 7 bases and J lost 4; bases outside the gene matches: 8. CDR3 length equals 14 residues. The CDR3 region has the DNA TGTGCCAGCACCCAAAGGGACAGGAGCACTGAAGCTTTCTTT. Protein sequence: CASTQRDRSTEAFF.

This clonotype was counted ten times or more. V gene TRBV20-1 combines with J gene TRBJ2-7; tentatively, D is TRBD1 or TRBD2 (6 bases each). CDR3 size: 14 residues. The V end lost 6 bases, the J end lost 0 bases, and 15 bases lay between the germline ends. Germline loops: CDR1 DFQATT, CDR2 SNEGSKA (reference sequence). CDR3 bases: TGCAGTGCGGTATTCGGGGGCTTCTCCTACGAGCAGTACTTC. Residues: CSAVFGGFSYEQYF.

The chain joins TRBV5-6 to TRBJ1-4, with unresolved D. Germline values: CDR1 SGHDT, CDR2 YYEEEE. Trimming left V 0 bases short and J 12 bases short, with 12 bases between. This CDR3 spans 13 amino acids. The CDR3: CASSLDRLGQLFF. The DNA of the CDR3 is TGTGCCAGCAGCTTGGACCGCCTTGGGCAACTGTTTTTT.

This clonotype has more than one count but fewer than ten. Mismatch with germline at one junction end may stem from a read error. This chain uses TRBV10-3 with TRBJ2-2; TRBD1 or TRBD2 may be the D gene (5 bases each). The CDR3 consists of 15 residues. The germline CDR1 and CDR2 sequences are ENHRY and SYGVKD. CDR3 amino acids: CASSEGWGFTGELFF. The CDR3 nucleotides read TGTGCCAGCAGTGAAGGTTGGGGGTTCACCGGGGAGCTGTTTTTT.

The sample holds a few counts of this clonotype. Compared with germline, one end of the junction differs, possibly owing to a read error. This sequence joins TRBV10-3 and TRBJ2-7; either TRBD1 or TRBD2 may fit D (5 bases each). Per the germline V gene, CDR1 is ENHRY and CDR2 is SYGVKD. The CDR3 has 15 residues. CDR3 loop: CASSYSWDLTPEQYF. In nucleotides, the CDR3 is TGTGCCAGCAGTTACTCCTGGGACCTAACTCCGGAGCAGTACTTC.

The chain carries TRBV6-5 and TRBJ2-3; D gene unclear. The length of the CDR3 is 13 residues. V lost 4 bases to trimming and J lost 3 bases, with 8 bases between them. CDR1 is MNHEY, CDR2 SVGAGI, per germline. The CDR3 loop reads CASSWLETDTQYF. The CDR3 DNA is TGTGCCAGCAGTTGGCTAGAGACAGATACGCAGTATTTT.

This chain uses TRBV29-1 with TRBJ1-2; D uncertain. V lost 4 bases, J lost 0 bases, and 9 bases lay in between. Germline CDR1 reads SQVTM; CDR2 reads ANQGSEA. The CDR3 consists of 13 residues. CDR3 DNA sequence: TGCAGCGTTGGCTCGAAAGCTAACTATGGCTACACCTTC. It specifies CSVGSKANYGYTF. The variable domain in full, with the rest retrieved from reference TRBV29-1 and TRBJ1-2, is SAVISQKPSRDICQRGTSLTIQCQVDSQVTMMFWYRQQPGQSLTLIATANQGSEATYESGFVIDKFPISRPNLTFSTLTVSNMSPEDSSIYLCSVGSKANYGYTFGSGTRLTVV.

The V gene is TRBV9, the J gene TRBJ2-3, with TRBD2 matching over 10 bases. Germline V gives CDR1 SGDLS, CDR2 YYNGEE. The CDR3 is 17 amino acids. With 4 bases clipped from V and 4 bases from J, the junction kept 12 bases outside the gene matches. The CDR3 sequence: CASSLDHSGRRADTQYF. Written as DNA, the CDR3 is TGTGCCAGCAGCTTAGACCATAGCGGGAGGCGTGCAGATACGCAGTATTTT.

A single count supports this clonotype. The chain employs TRBV7-6 and TRBJ2-1; maybe TRBD1 (5 bases). Trimming stripped 2 bases from V and 4 bases from J, with 6 bases between. This CDR3 is 13 amino acids long. Germline V gene data show CDR1 as SGHVS and CDR2 as FNYEAQ. The CDR3 sequence: CASSLRQYNEQFF. The CDR3 nucleotides are TGTGCCAGCAGCTTAAGACAGTACAATGAGCAGTTCTTC.

This clonotype was seen many times. This chain joins TRBV12-3 or TRBV12-4 and TRBJ1-3; 8 bases are shared with TRBD1. The CDR3 contains 14 residues. V lost 5 bases and J lost 2; bases outside the gene matches: 2. CDR3 in DNA: TGTGCCAGCAGTAAGGGACAGGCTGGAAACACCATATATTTT. It specifies CASSKGQAGNTIYF.

The chain combines TRBV29-1 with TRBJ2-5; D remains unclear. The V gene's germline CDR1 is SQVTM and CDR2 ANQGSEA. V lost 4 bases, J lost 9 bases, and 6 bases lay in between. This CDR3 comprises 9 residues. The CDR3 region has the DNA TGCAGCGTTGGAAGGGCCCAGTACTTC. Amino acid sequence: CSVGRAQYF.

The rearrangement links TRBV20-1 to TRBJ2-7, with D perhaps given as TRBD1 or TRBD2 (5 bases each). Germline V gene lookup returns CDR1 DFQATT and CDR2 SNEGSKA (reference sequence). The CDR3 has 12 residues. The ends were cut back, 1 base at V and 5 bases at J, with 9 bases in the middle. CDR3 bases: TGCAGTGCTAGAGGCAGGGAGCACGAGCAGTACTTC. Translating it yields CSARGREHEQYF.

This clonotype was picked up many times. This chain links TRBV5-8 with TRBJ1-2, with a tentative D call TRBD1 (6 bases). Germline CDR1 reads SGHTS; CDR2 reads YDEGEE. The V end lost 4 bases, the J end lost 6 bases, and 13 bases lay between the germline ends. The CDR3 loop spans 13 amino acids. The CDR3 DNA sequence: TGTGCCAGCAGCAGCAAGGGGGGCCATGGCTACACCTTC. This gives the protein CASSSKGGHGYTF.